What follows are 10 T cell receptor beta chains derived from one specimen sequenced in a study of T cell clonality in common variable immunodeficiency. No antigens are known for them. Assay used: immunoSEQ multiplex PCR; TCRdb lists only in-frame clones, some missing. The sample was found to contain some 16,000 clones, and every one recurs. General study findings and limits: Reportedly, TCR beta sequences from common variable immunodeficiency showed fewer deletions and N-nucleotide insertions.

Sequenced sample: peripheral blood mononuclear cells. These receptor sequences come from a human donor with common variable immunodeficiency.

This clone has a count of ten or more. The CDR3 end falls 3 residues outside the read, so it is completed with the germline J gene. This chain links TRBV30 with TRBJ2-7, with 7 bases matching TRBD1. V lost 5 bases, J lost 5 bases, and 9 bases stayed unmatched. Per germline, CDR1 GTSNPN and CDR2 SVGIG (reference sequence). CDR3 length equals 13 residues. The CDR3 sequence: CAWSGTVIHEQYF. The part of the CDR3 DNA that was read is TGTGCCTGGTCCGGGACAGTTATTCACGAG.

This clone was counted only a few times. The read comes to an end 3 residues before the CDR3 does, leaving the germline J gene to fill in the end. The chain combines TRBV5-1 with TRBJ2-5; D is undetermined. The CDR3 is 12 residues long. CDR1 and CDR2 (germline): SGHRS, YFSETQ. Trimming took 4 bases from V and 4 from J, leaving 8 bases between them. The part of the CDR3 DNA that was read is TGCGCCAGCAGCCTGGACGGAGAGACC. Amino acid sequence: CASSLDGET. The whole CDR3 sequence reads CASSLDGETQYF.

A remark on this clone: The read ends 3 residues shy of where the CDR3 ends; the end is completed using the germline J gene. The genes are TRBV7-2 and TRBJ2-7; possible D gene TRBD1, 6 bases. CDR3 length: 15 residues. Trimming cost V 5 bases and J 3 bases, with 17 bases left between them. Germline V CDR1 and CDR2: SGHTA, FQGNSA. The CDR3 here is CASSPQGRALYEQYF. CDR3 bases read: TGTGCCAGCAGCCCTCAGGGGAGAGCTCTCTACGAG.

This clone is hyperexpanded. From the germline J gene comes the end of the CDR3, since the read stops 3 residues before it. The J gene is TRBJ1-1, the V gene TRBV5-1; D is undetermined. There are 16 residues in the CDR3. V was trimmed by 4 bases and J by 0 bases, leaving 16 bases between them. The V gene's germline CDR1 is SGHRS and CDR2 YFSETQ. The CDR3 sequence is CASSREPIHLNTEAFF. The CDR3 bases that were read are TGCGCCAGCAGCCGCGAACCGATCCACTTGAACACTGAA.

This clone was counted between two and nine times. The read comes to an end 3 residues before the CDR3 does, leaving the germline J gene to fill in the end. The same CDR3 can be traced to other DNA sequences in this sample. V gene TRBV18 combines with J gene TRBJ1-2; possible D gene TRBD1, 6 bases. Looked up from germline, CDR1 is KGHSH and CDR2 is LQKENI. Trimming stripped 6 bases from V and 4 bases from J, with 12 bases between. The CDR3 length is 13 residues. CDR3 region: CASSPQDSYGYTF. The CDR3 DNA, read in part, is TGTGCCAGCTCCCCTCAGGACAGCTATGGC.

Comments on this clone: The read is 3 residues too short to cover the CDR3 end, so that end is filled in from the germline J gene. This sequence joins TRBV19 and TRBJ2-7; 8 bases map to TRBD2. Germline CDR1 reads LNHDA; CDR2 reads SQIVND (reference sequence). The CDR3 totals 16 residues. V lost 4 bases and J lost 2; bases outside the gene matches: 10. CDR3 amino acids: CASSTAPGGVAYEQYF. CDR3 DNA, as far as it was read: TGTGCCAGTAGTACGGCGCCGGGGGGGGTGGCCTACGAG.

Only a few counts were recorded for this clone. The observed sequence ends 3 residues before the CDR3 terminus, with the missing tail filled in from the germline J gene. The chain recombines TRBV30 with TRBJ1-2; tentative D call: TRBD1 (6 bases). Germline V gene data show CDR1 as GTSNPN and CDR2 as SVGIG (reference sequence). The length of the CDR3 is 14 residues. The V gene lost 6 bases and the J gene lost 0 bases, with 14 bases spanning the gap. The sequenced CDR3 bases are TGTGCCTGCCGGACGAGGGGGTCTAACTATGGC. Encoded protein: CACRTRGSNYG. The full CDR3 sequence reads CACRTRGSNYGYTF.

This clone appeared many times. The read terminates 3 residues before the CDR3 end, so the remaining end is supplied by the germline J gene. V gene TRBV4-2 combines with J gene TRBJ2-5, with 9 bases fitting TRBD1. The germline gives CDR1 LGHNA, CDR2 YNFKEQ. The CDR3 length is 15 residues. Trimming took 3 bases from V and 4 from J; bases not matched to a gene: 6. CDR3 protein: CASSQDRGLGETQYF. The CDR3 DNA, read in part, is TGTGCCAGCAGCCAGGACAGGGGCTTGGGAGAGACC.

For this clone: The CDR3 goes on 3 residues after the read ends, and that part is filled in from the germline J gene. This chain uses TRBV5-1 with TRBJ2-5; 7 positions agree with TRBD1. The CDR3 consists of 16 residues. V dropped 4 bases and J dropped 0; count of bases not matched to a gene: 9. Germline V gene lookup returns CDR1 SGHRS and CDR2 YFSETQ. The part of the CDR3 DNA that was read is TGCGCCAGCAGCCCGGGACAGATATCGAACCAAGAGACC. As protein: CASSPGQISNQET. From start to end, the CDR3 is CASSPGQISNQETQYF.

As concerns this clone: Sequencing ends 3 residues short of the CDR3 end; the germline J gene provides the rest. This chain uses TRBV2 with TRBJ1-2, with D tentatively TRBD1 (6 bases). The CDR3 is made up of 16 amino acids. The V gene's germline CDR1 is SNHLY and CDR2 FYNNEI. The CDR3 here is CASSEALSVLGGEYTF. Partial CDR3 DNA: TGTGCCAGCAGTGAAGCCCTTTCGGTGCTAGGGGGGGAG.